One TCR beta chain is described in this entry. What it binds is not known. The sample comes from a study of early T cells in non-severe SARS-CoV-2 infection. Study details: Chains stayed unpaired after sequencing of bulk RNA from unsorted whole blood.

Study findings and constraints: VDJdb matching skewed toward anti-spike CD8 responses, missing private and CD4 specificities.

Germline trimming cut 3 bases from V and 2 bases from J; bases unmatched to any gene: 3. The CDR3 length is 15 residues. CDR1 is SGHVS, CDR2 FNYEAQ, per germline. The library protocol tagged individual cDNA molecules with unique molecular identifiers. TCRdb re-analysed the 5' RACE reads in MiXCR, keeping a single row per CDR3 protein. The sample records under 85,000 distinct CDR3 sequences, around an eighth being singletons. This TCR came from an adult who was a healthcare worker with PCR-confirmed SARS-CoV-2 infection or an uninfected control (not recorded which). Sample: whole blood. J is TRBJ2-5 and V is TRBV7-6; TRBD2 agrees at 10 bases. The CDR3 is CASSFQREGQETQYF. CDR3 in DNA: TGTGCCAGCAGCTTTCAGCGGGAGGGACAAGAGACCCAGTACTTC. Full variable domain (remainder filled in from reference TRBV7-6 and TRBJ2-5): GAGVSQSPRYKVTKRGQDVALRCDPISGHVSLYWYRQALGQGPEFLTYFNYEAQQDKSGLPNDRFSAERPEGSISTLTIQRTEQRDSAMYRCASSFQREGQETQYFGPGTRLLVL.